The sequence of this T cell receptor (beta chain) was determined in a study of T cells in localized non-small cell lung cancer. General study results and limits: In uninvolved adjacent lung, T cell clonality reached its highest value, exceeding tumor.

As regards this clone: No antigen is known for it.

The repertoire was sequenced with immunoSEQ multiplex PCR; TCRdb's copy has only in-frame clones and lacks some. The sample gives 20,000 to 25,000 clones, about 87% of which show up once; 10% to 15% is in the top ten. CDR3 length equals 12 residues. Trimming removed 6 bases from V and 4 bases from J, with 9 bases in between. Germline CDR1 and CDR2: SNHLY and FYNNEI. The chain combines TRBV2 with TRBJ1-2; D may be TRBD1 (5 bases). This specimen consisted of PBMCs, obtained before any cancer treatment. The TCR was taken from a man aged 35 to 69 with stage II squamous cell lung carcinoma. CDR3 amino acids: CASRATAYGYTF. In nucleotides, the CDR3 is TGTGCCAGCAGGGCGACAGCCTATGGCTACACCTTC. Full variable domain (remainder filled in from reference TRBV2 and TRBJ1-2): EPEVTQTPSHQVTQMGQEVILRCVPISNHLYFYWYRQILGQKVEFLVSFYNNEISEKSEIFDDQFSVERPDGSNFTLKIRSTKLEDSAMYFCASRATAYGYTFGSGTRLTVV.